This entry is about one T cell receptor beta chain. As yet, its antigen is unknown. Those patients who had chemo-refractory metastatic non-small-cell lung cancer were given focal radiation along with CTLA-4 blockade through ipilimumab. This CDR3 is built from 14 residues. From germline, CDR1 is ENHRY and CDR2 SYGVKD. The junction had 0 bases not matched to a gene; V was cut back by 2 bases and J by 2 bases. The entry originates in a study of radiotherapy plus CTLA-4 blockade in lung cancer. Study-level information: In 18% of patients, objective responses were seen; approximately 34% had disease control. Findings and caveats of the study: Some TCR clones had been derived from tumors. These clones expanded in peripheral blood after radiotherapy plus ipilimumab. The authors reported that early blood T cell clone dynamics, with interferon-beta, best predicted response.

The data were produced by immunoSEQ multiplex PCR, yet TCRdb's version contains in-frame clones alone and is incomplete. The data contain tens of thousands of clones, 75% to 85% of them singletons. The genes are TRBV10-3 and TRBJ1-2; 9 bases agree with TRBD1. The TCR was taken from a human donor with non-small cell lung cancer that progressed on radiotherapy plus ipilimumab. Here the sequenced sample was peripheral blood, taken from a patient treated with radiotherapy plus ipilimumab. CDR3 protein: CAISEGQGNYGYTF. For the CDR3, the DNA is TGTGCCATCAGTGAGGGACAGGGGAACTATGGCTACACCTTC.